This T cell receptor (beta chain) was captured by sequencing in a study of Ad26.COV2.S vaccination and SARS-CoV-2 variants (dated by TCRdb to the early 2020s). Broadly, across the study: Donors in the vaccine arm were drawn from COV1001, a multicentre, randomized, double-blind, placebo-controlled phase I-IIa trial testing Ad26.COV2.S in healthy adults. Participants in the trial were split at random into five groups of five each, receiving low-dose or high-dose Ad26.COV2.S once or twice, or else placebo on both occasions. The TCR-sequenced set comprised around 30 samples: about 19 Ad26.COV2.S vaccine recipients, 5 placebo recipients and 8 SARS-CoV-2 convalescent individuals. Blinding of investigators to trial group allocation was maintained during experiments and outcome assessment. TCRbeta repertoire sequencing served as the tool for gauging how specific and how broad the SARS-CoV-2-reactive T cell receptors were following Ad26.COV2.S vaccination. Ad26.COV2.S was given intramuscularly at 5x10^10 or 1x10^11 viral particles, as a single shot or as two shots 56 days apart. Results and caveats for the whole study, not just this receptor: The study lacked the statistical power to compare responses across vaccine doses or regimens. Compared with placebo recipients, Ad26.COV2.S recipients showed higher spike-specific TCR breadth (P = 0.0014). Vaccine and placebo recipients had similar non-spike TCR breadth, a finding consistent with the vaccine containing only spike. According to the authors, total T cell responses may have been underestimated by the TCR breadth and depth analyses. Substantial breadth of spike-specific CD8+ and CD4+ T cell responses was reported after vaccination.

The immunoSEQ Assay was used to sequence TCRbeta CDR3 regions. After extraction, genomic DNA underwent amplification by bias-controlled multiplex PCR, followed by high-throughput sequencing. Per the source publication's procedure: To quantify the absolute abundance of every unique TCRbeta CDR3 region, sequences were collapsed and filtered. T cell fraction was estimated by normalizing TCRbeta template counts to usable DNA, which was measured by amplifying reference genes present in all nucleated cells. Repertoire TCRs were annotated as SARS-CoV-2-specific when V gene, CDR3 amino acid sequence and J gene were exactly matched to a known reactive TCR set. The reference SARS-CoV-2 TCR set was obtained from MIRA and was filtered for enrichment in COVID-19-positive ImmuneCODE repertoires, whereby public or cross-reactive TCRs were removed. Using the MIRA antigens, annotated TCRs were further analysed by specific ORF or by position within an ORF. Breadth was defined as the number of annotated unique rearrangements divided by the total number of unique productive rearrangements, and depth was defined as the summed frequency of the annotated unique rearrangements. TCR breadth was compared between groups using two-sided Wilcoxon rank-sum tests. The source is immuneACCESS, and TCRdb retained only in-frame sequences with V and J called. Part of the clones is not carried over; for the studies checked, unresolved V genes explain less than half of this, and the remainder is unexplained. That table furnishes V, J and clone size, whereas the DNA furnished D and trimming. This sample is represented by over 400,000 clones; 90% of them were singletons. Around 4.2% of the sample is taken by the ten largest.

Points on this clone: Its recognized antigen is unknown. No clone much larger than this one lies a single base away; base qualities are absent.

This sample's treatment or condition label indicates: around 19 received Ad26.COV2.S at low or high dose, single or two shots; 5 received placebo; per-sample allocation not given. Repertoires of vaccine and placebo recipients were sequenced from samples taken on day 63 after the first injection. Cohort 1b enrolled 20 to 30 adults aged 18-55 years at a single site in Boston, USA, between 29 July and 7 August 2020. Ad26.COV2.S was a replication-incompetent adenovirus type 26 vector that expressed a prefusion-stabilized SARS-CoV-2 spike protein derived from the original Wuhan strain. Including the terminal cysteine and phenylalanine, the CDR3 comprises 16 residues. Only the CDR3 portion is preserved as DNA: 48 bases, with reading frame beginning at the first base. The germline V gene specifies MNHNS as CDR1 and SASEGT as CDR2. V trim: 3 bases; J trim: 7 bases; unmatched bases: 5.

Recombination joined TRBV6-1 with TRBJ2-1, and TRBD2 matches 14 of the central bases. The receptor was derived from a person aged 18-60 years who received the Ad26.COV2.S COVID-19 vaccine or a placebo. The sample was peripheral blood, taken in a trial of Ad26.COV2.S vaccine versus placebo. This receptor carries the CDR3 CASSDGTSGRGNEQFF. The nucleotides read TGTGCCAGCAGTGACGGGACTAGCGGGAGAGGGAATGAGCAGTTCTTC.